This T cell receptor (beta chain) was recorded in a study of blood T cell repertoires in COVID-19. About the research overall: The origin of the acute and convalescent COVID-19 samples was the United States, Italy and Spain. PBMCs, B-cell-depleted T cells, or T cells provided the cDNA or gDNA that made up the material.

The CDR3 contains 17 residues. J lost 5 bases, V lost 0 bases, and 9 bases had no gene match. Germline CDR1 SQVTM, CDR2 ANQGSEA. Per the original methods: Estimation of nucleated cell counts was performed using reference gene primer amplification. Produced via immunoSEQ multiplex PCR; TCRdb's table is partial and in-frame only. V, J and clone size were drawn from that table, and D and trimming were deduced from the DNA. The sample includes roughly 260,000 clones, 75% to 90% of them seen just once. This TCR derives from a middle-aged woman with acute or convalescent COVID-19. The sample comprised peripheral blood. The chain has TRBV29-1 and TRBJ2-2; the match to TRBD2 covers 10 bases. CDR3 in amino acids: CSVEDPASGGGTGELFF. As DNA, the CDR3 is TGCAGCGTTGAAGATCCGGCTAGCGGGGGAGGGACCGGGGAGCTGTTTTTT.